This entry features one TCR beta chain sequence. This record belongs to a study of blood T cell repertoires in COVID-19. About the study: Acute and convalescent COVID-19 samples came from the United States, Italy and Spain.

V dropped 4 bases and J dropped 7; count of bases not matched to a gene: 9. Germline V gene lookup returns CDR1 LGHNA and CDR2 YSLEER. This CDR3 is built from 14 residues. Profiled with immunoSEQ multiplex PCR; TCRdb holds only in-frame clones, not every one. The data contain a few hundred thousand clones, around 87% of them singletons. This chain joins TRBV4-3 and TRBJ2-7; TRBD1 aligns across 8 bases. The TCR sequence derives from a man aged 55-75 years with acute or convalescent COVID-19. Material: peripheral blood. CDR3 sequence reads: CASSPGRGRGEQYF. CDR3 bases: TGCGCCAGCAGCCCCGGCAGGGGGCGAGGTGAGCAGTACTTC.